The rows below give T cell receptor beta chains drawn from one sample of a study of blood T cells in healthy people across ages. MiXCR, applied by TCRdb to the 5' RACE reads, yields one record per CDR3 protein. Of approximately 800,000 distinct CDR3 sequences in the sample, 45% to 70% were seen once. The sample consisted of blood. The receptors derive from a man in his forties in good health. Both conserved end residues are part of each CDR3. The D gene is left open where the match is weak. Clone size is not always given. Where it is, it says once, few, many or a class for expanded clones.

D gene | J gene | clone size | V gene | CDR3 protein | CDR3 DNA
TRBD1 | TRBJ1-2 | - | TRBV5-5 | CASSLNTGTGDYGYTF | TGTGCCAGCAGCTTAAACACCGGGACAGGGGACTATGGCTACACCTTC
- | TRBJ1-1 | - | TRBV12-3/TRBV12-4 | CASSEGPGNTEAFF | TGTGCCAGCAGTGAGGGGCCCGGGAACACTGAAGCTTTCTTT
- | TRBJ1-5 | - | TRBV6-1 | CASSDPWTTGQPQHF | TGTGCCAGCAGTGACCCCTGGACTACCGGCCAGCCCCAGCATTTT
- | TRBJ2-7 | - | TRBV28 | CASKWEQNYEQYF | TGTGCCAGCAAGTGGGAACAGAACTACGAGCAGTACTTC
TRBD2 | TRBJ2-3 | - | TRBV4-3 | CASSRRLADHTDTQYF | TGCGCCAGCAGCCGACGACTAGCGGACCACACAGATACGCAGTATTTT
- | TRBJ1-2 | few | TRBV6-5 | CASRPGGDRDYGYTF | TGTGCCAGCAGACCCGGCGGGGATAGGGACTATGGCTACACCTTC
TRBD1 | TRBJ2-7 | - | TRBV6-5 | CASSHDRARSYEQYF | TGTGCCAGCAGCCACGACAGGGCCCGCTCCTACGAGCAGTACTTC
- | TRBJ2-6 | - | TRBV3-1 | CASSQDYSGANVLTF | TGTGCCAGCAGCCAAGATTACTCTGGGGCCAACGTCCTGACTTTC
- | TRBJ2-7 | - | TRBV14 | CASSQDFGSYEQYF | TGTGCCAGCAGCCAAGATTTCGGCAGCTACGAGCAGTACTTC
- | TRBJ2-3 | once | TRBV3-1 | CASSQSQGRSPTDTQYF | TGTGCCAGCAGCCAATCTCAGGGAAGGAGTCCCACAGATACGCAGTATTTT
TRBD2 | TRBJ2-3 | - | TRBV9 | CASSVTRGTLSTQYF | TGTGCCAGCAGCGTTACGCGGGGGACCTTGAGTACGCAGTATTTT
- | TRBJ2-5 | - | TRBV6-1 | CASSAGFNEQYF | TGTGCCAGCAGTGCAGGGTTTAATGAGCAGTACTTC
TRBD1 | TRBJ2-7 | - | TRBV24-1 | CATSDNRDRGGYEQYF | TGTGCCACCAGTGATAACCGGGACAGGGGGGGCTACGAGCAGTACTTC
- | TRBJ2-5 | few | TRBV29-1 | CSVGDETQYF | TGCAGCGTTGGGGATGAGACCCAGTACTTC
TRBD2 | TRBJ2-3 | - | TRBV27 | CASSLGSSGGTADTQYF | TGTGCCAGCAGTTTAGGGTCTAGCGGGGGCACGGCAGATACGCAGTATTTT
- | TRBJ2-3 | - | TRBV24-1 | CATSDPGIRGTDTQYF | TGTGCCACCAGTGACCCCGGGATTCGGGGGACAGATACGCAGTATTTT